The rows below give T cell receptor beta chains drawn from one sample of a study of cytomegalovirus exposure and HLA in healthy donors. Method: immunoSEQ multiplex PCR; TCRdb's copy keeps in-frame clones and lacks some. The data show some 140,000 clones, roughly 80% seen once. The source material was PBMCs. The origin of the receptors is a man aged 18 to 29 in good health and CMV-seronegative. The CDR3 runs from the conserved cysteine through the conserved F or W. Each record gives: V gene, D gene, J gene, CDR3 protein. The D gene is left open where the match is weak.

v_gene: TRBV6-1; d_gene: TRBD1; j_gene: TRBJ2-2; CDR3aa: CASTRQGNTGELFF
v_gene: TRBV5-1; d_gene: TRBD1; j_gene: TRBJ2-1; CDR3aa: CASRPGQGEQFF
v_gene: TRBV7-9; d_gene: TRBD1; j_gene: TRBJ1-2; CDR3aa: CASSGQGQGYGYTF
v_gene: TRBV6-1; d_gene: NA; j_gene: TRBJ2-3; CDR3aa: CASSGRGGLRTDTQYF
v_gene: TRBV6-5; d_gene: TRBD2; j_gene: TRBJ2-7; CDR3aa: CATSTSGEYEQYF
v_gene: TRBV6-1; d_gene: TRBD1; j_gene: TRBJ1-3; CDR3aa: CASRHDRGSGNTIYF
v_gene: TRBV9; d_gene: NA; j_gene: TRBJ1-3; CDR3aa: CASSPEGNTIYF
v_gene: TRBV19; d_gene: TRBD1; j_gene: TRBJ1-1; CDR3aa: CASSITGQGNTEAFF
v_gene: TRBV7-8; d_gene: NA; j_gene: TRBJ1-2; CDR3aa: CASSLVGSANYGYTF
v_gene: TRBV10-3; d_gene: NA; j_gene: TRBJ1-1; CDR3aa: CAISPEDWNTEAFF
v_gene: TRBV11-2; d_gene: TRBD1; j_gene: TRBJ1-6; CDR3aa: CASSLEGTGGHSPLHF
v_gene: TRBV6-6; d_gene: TRBD1; j_gene: TRBJ2-7; CDR3aa: CASRGQPREQYF
v_gene: TRBV2; d_gene: TRBD1; j_gene: TRBJ1-2; CDR3aa: CASSARGQGNYGYTF
v_gene: TRBV4-1; d_gene: NA; j_gene: TRBJ2-7; CDR3aa: CASSPVGPLYEQYF
v_gene: TRBV4-3; d_gene: TRBD2; j_gene: TRBJ2-7; CDR3aa: CASSLRSGGAYEQYF
v_gene: TRBV25-1; d_gene: NA; j_gene: TRBJ2-2; CDR3aa: CASSAGSGELFF
v_gene: TRBV7-7; d_gene: NA; j_gene: TRBJ1-3; CDR3aa: CASSLRPSSGNTIYF
v_gene: TRBV6-1; d_gene: TRBD2; j_gene: TRBJ2-5; CDR3aa: CASSGLAGGQETQYF
v_gene: TRBV6-6; d_gene: TRBD1; j_gene: TRBJ2-7; CDR3aa: CASSRDRGYEQYF
v_gene: TRBV4-3; d_gene: TRBD1; j_gene: TRBJ1-2; CDR3aa: CASSSPGQGHYGYTF
v_gene: TRBV5-4; d_gene: TRBD1; j_gene: TRBJ1-2; CDR3aa: CASSLQGADYGYTF